The present T cell receptor (beta chain) was sequenced within a study of graft-versus-host responses after intestinal transplantation. Study-wide results and caveats: Recipient marrow contained GvH clones, some of which appeared first in ileum or blood.

A remark on this clone: Its specificity is not known.

The CDR3 length is 13 residues. V gave up 3 bases and J gave up 6 bases, with 11 bases separating them. Germline V gives CDR1 SGHNT, CDR2 YENEEA. Sequenced by immunoSEQ multiplex PCR; TCRdb stores in-frame clones only, minus some. The table includes 60,000 or so clones, around 91% detected once. The source was PBMCs, collected approximately 120 days after intestinal transplantation. The J gene is TRBJ2-5, the V gene TRBV11-3; D may be TRBD2 (6 bases). This TCR was sampled from a human patient who received an intestinal transplant, so some T cells may come from the graft donor. CDR3: CASSFAGGQTQYF. In nucleotides, the CDR3 is TGTGCCAGCAGCTTCGCCGGGGGACAGACCCAGTACTTC.